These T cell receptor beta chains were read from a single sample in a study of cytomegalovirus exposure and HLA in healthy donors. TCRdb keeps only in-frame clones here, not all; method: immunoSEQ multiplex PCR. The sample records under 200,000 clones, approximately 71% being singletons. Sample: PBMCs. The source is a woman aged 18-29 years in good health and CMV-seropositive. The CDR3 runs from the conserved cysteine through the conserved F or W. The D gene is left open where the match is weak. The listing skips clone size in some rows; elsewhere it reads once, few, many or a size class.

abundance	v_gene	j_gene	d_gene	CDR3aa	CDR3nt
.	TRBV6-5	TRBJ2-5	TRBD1	CASSYATTGVETQYF	TGTGCCAGCAGTTACGCGACGACAGGGGTTGAGACCCAGTACTTC
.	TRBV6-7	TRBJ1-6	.	CASSSVIYNSPLHF	TGTGCCAGCAGTTCGGTTATTTATAATTCACCCCTCCACTTT
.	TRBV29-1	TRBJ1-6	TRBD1	CSVRQGSSYNSPLHF	TGCAGCGTCAGACAGGGGAGCTCCTATAATTCACCCCTCCACTTT
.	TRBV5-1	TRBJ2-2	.	CASSFQDTGELFF	TGCGCCAGCAGCTTTCAGGATACCGGGGAGCTGTTTTTT
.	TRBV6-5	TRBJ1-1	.	CASSSRGDTEAFF	TGTGCCAGCAGCTCCCGGGGGGACACTGAAGCTTTCTTT
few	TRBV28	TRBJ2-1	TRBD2	CASSLQRGPINEQFF	TGTGCCAGCAGTTTGCAGCGGGGGCCTATCAATGAGCAGTTCTTC
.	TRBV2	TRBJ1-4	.	CASRPAGTNEKLFF	TGTGCCAGCAGGCCTGCAGGGACTAATGAAAAACTGTTTTTT
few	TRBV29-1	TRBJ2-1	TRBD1	CSVVGAGGKDEQFF	TGCAGCGTTGTTGGGGCAGGGGGTAAGGATGAGCAGTTCTTC
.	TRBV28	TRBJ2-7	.	CASSHRAYEQYF	TGTGCCAGCAGTCACAGGGCCTACGAGCAGTACTTC
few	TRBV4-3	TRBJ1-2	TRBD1	CASSQDRGTAYYGYTF	TGCGCCAGCAGCCAAGATAGGGGGACAGCTTACTATGGCTACACCTTC
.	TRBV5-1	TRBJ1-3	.	CASSQGNTIYF	TGCGCCAGCAGCCAGGGAAACACCATATATTTT
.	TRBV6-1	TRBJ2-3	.	CASSDGAGALTDTQYF	TGTGCCAGCAGTGATGGCGCGGGGGCCCTCACAGATACGCAGTATTTT
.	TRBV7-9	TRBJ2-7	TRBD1	CASSLGGGQGTKQYF	TGTGCCAGCAGCTTAGGGGGGGGACAGGGGACGAAGCAGTACTTC
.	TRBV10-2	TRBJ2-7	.	CASSVGGEQYF	TGCGCCAGCAGTGTGGGGGGCGAGCAGTACTTC
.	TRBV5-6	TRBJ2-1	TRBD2	CASSYGTSGGYHNEQFF	TGTGCCAGCAGCTACGGGACTAGCGGGGGTTACCACAATGAGCAGTTCTTC
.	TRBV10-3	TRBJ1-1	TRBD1	CAISESRTGDSTEAFF	TGTGCCATCAGTGAGTCGCGGACAGGAGATAGCACTGAAGCTTTCTTT
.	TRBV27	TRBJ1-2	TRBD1	CASSFKAGGANYGYTF	TGTGCCAGCAGTTTTAAGGCAGGGGGAGCTAACTATGGCTACACCTTC
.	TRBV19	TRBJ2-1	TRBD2	CASSEPATSGGAGHEQFF	TGTGCCAGTAGTGAACCGGCGACTAGCGGGGGGGCCGGTCATGAGCAGTTCTTC